One and the same sample provided the 3 T cell receptor beta chains below, sequenced in a study of blood T cell repertoires in COVID-19. Measured with immunoSEQ multiplex PCR; TCRdb has only the in-frame clones, and not every one. Of approximately 260,000 clones in the sample, 75% to 90% were seen once. The sequenced sample was peripheral blood. The receptors stem from a woman in her sixties or seventies with acute or convalescent COVID-19.

The chain employs TRBV11-2 and TRBJ1-2; D is ambiguous. The CDR3 totals 13 residues. Germline V gene data show CDR1 as SGHAT and CDR2 as FQNNGV. Trimming took off 10 bases at V and 1 base at J, with 13 bases between the two ends. CDR3: CAISPGVNYGYTF. The CDR3 DNA follows: TGTGCCATTTCCCCCGGAGTTAACTATGGCTACACCTTC.

In its sample, this clone was seen a few times. Other DNA sequences from this sample encode an identical CDR3 as well. This chain connects TRBV18 to TRBJ1-5; D gene ambiguous. From germline, CDR1 is KGHSH and CDR2 LQKENI. CDR3 length: 13 amino acids. V dropped 4 bases and J dropped 4 bases, with 8 bases sitting between them. CDR3 protein: CASSRQENQPQHF. The CDR3 DNA is TGTGCCAGCTCACGTCAAGAGAATCAGCCCCAGCATTTT.

The V call is TRBV2, the J call TRBJ2-5; TRBD2 might be the D (6 bases). This CDR3 region has 15 residues. V lost 5 bases and J 2 bases, leaving 15 bases between the germline ends. The V gene's germline CDR1 is SNHLY and CDR2 FYNNEI. The CDR3 DNA follows: TGTGCCAGCAGTTTCGCCGGGACTGGGCAAGAGACCCAGTACTTC. Encoded protein: CASSFAGTGQETQYF.